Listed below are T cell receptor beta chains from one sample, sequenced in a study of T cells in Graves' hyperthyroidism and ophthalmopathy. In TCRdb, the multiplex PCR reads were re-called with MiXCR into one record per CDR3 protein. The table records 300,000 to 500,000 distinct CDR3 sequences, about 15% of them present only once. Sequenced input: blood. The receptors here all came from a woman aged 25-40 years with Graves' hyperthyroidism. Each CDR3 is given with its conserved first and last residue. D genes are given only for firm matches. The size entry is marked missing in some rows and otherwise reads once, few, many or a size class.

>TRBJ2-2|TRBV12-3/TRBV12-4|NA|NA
CANGIGRMNTGELFF
TGTGCCAACGGGATCGGGCGAATGAACACCGGGGAGCTGTTTTTT
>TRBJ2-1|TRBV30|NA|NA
CAWSVMGYNEQFF
TGTGCCTGGAGTGTAATGGGATACAATGAGCAGTTCTTC
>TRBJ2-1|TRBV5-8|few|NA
CASSLRRAGEQFF
TGTGCCAGCAGCTTGAGGCGTGCCGGTGAGCAGTTCTTC
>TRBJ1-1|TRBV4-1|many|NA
CASSQGRLRGWGTEAFF
TGCGCCAGCAGCCAAGGCAGGCTGCGGGGTTGGGGCACTGAAGCTTTCTTT
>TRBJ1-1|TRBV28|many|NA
CASSLNNGMAEAFF
TGTGCCAGCAGTTTGAACAATGGGATGGCTGAAGCTTTCTTT
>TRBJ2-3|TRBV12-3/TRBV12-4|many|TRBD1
CATRQGVTDTQYF
TGTGCCACCAGGCAGGGGGTGACAGATACGCAGTATTTT
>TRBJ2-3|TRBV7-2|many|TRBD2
CASSLEWWTSGRAPDTQYF
TGTGCCAGCAGCTTAGAGTGGTGGACTAGCGGGAGGGCCCCAGATACGCAGTATTTT
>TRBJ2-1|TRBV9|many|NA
CASSVGLDGGEQFF
TGTGCCAGCAGCGTAGGATTGGATGGGGGTGAGCAGTTCTTC
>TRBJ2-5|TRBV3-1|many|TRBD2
CASSHPSWGTSKETQYF
TGTGCCAGCAGCCACCCCAGTTGGGGGACTAGCAAAGAGACCCAGTACTTC
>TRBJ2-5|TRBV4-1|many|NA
CASSQVTQQETQYF
TGCGCCAGCAGCCAAGTGACACAGCAAGAGACCCAGTACTTC
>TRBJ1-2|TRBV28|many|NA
CASSYGSPSYGYTF
TGTGCCAGCAGTTATGGCAGCCCAAGCTATGGCTACACCTTC
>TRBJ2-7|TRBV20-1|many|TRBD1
CSAHRQGGKYEQYF
TGCAGTGCTCACAGACAGGGTGGGAAATACGAGCAGTACTTC
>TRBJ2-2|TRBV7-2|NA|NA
CARGEANTGELFF
TGTGCCAGAGGGGAAGCGAACACCGGGGAGCTGTTTTTT
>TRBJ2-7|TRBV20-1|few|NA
CSARDRQGSYEQYF
TGCAGTGCTAGAGACCGTCAGGGCTCCTACGAGCAGTACTTC
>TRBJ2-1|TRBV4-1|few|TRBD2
CASQIPSGGANEQFF
TGCGCCAGCCAAATTCCTAGCGGGGGGGCGAATGAGCAGTTCTTC
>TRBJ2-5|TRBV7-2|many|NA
CASSYDQTQYF
TGTGCCAGCAGCTACGACCAGACCCAGTACTTC
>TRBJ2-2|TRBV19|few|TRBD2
CASSLAGVAGELFF
TGTGCCAGTAGCCTAGCGGGAGTCGCCGGGGAGCTGTTTTTT
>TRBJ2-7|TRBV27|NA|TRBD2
CASSFRGGKFYEQYF
TGTGCCAGCAGTTTCCGGGGGGGTAAGTTCTACGAGCAGTACTTC
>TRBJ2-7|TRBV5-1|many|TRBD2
CASSLGRSGGVTYEQYF
TGCGCCAGCAGCTTGGGTAGGAGTGGGGGGGTGACCTACGAGCAGTACTTC
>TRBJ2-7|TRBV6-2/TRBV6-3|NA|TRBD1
CASMPRDRVREQYF
TGTGCCAGCATGCCCCGGGACAGGGTACGCGAGCAGTACTTC
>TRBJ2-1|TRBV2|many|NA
CASSDRVSSSYNEQFF
TGTGCCAGCAGTGACAGGGTATCCAGCTCCTACAATGAGCAGTTCTTC
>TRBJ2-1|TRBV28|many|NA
CASISPPGNEQFF
TGTGCCAGCATCTCTCCCCCGGGCAATGAGCAGTTCTTC
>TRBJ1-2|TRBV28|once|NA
CASSLTDGTTNYGYTF
TGTGCCAGCAGTTTGACTGACGGTACTACTAACTATGGCTACACCTTC
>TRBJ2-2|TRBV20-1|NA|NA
CSASLFSVRGNTGELFF
NA
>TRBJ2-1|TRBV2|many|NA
CASSVRQQGVFDEQFF
TGTGCCAGCAGTGTCCGGCAACAGGGCGTTTTCGATGAGCAGTTCTTC
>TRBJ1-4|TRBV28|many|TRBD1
CASSPGQANNEKLFF
TGTGCCAGCAGTCCGGGACAGGCCAATAATGAAAAACTGTTTTTT
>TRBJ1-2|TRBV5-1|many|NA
CASTPGLLDYGYTF
TGCGCCAGCACCCCTGGACTTTTGGACTATGGCTACACCTTC
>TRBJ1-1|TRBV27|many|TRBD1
CASSQGQGANTEAFF
TGTGCCAGCAGCCAAGGACAGGGGGCGAACACTGAAGCTTTCTTT
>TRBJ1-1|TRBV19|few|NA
CASSISPTRGMNTEAFF
TGTGCCAGTAGTATATCCCCCACCCGGGGGATGAACACTGAAGCTTTCTTT
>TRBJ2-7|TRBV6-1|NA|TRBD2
CASSETPGGGVGVSSYEQYF
TGTGCCAGCAGTGAAACCCCGGGGGGGGGCGTGGGTGTCAGCTCCTACGAGCAGTACTTC
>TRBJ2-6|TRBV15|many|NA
CATSREGTASSGANVLTF
TGTGCCACCAGCAGAGAAGGGACGGCAAGCTCTGGGGCCAACGTCCTGACTTTC
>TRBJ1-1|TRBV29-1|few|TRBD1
CSVEWTGSFPNTEAFF
TGCAGCGTTGAGTGGACAGGGTCCTTCCCGAACACTGAAGCTTTCTTT
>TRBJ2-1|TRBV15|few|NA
CATSGRAELAYEQFF
TGTGCCACCAGTGGGCGGGCGGAACTGGCCTATGAGCAGTTCTTC
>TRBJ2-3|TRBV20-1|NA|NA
CSARRVDTQYF
TGCAGTGCCAGACGGGTGGATACGCAGTATTTT
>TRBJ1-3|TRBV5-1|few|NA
CASSLGEEGSGNTIYF
TGCGCCAGCAGCTTGGGAGAAGAGGGTTCGGGAAACACCATATATTTT
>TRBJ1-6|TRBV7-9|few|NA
CASSLDTSPLHF
TGTGCCAGCAGCCTTGACACCTCACCCCTCCACTTT
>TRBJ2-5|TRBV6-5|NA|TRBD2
CASSYYSGGETQYF
TGTGCCAGCAGTTATTACTCGGGAGGGGAGACCCAGTACTTC
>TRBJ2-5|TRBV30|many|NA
CAWSPRETQYF
TGTGCCTGGAGTCCTAGGGAGACCCAGTACTTC
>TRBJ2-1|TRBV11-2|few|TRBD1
CASSLVTGTGGNLRNEQFF
TGTGCCAGCAGCTTAGTAACCGGGACAGGGGGTAACCTTAGGAATGAGCAGTTCTTC
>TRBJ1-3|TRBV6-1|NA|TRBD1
CASSEETGGPGNTVYF
TGTGCCAGCAGTGAAGAAACAGGGGGTCCTGGAAACACCGTATATTTT
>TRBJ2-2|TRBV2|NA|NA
CASSDRGRGAGELFF
TGTGCCAGCAGCGACCGGGGGAGAGGGGCCGGGGAGCTGTTTTTT
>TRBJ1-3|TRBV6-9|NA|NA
CASSYGLLSGNTIYF
TGTGCCAGCAGTTACGGGTTACTCTCTGGAAACACCATATATTTT
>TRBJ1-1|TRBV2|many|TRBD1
CASTQGESTEAFF
TGTGCCAGCACCCAGGGGGAAAGCACTGAAGCTTTCTTT
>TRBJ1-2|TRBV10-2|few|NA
CASGDSPNYGYTF
TGCGCCAGCGGGGACTCCCCTAACTATGGCTACACCTTC
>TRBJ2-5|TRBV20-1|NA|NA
CSASLGEETQYF
TGCAGTGCCAGCCTGGGTGAAGAGACCCAGTACTTC
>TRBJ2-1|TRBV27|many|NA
CASSLRREIAYNEQFF
TGTGCCAGCAGTTTACGCCGTGAGATCGCCTACAATGAGCAGTTCTTC
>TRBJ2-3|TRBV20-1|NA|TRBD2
CSADLAGGPNTQYF
TGCAGTGCTGACCTAGCGGGAGGGCCTAATACGCAGTATTTT
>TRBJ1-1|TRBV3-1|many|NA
CASSQPLATEAFF
TGTGCCAGCAGCCAACCCCTTGCCACTGAAGCTTTCTTT
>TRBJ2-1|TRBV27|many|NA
CASSFGSDSSEQFF
TGTGCCAGCAGTTTCGGCTCTGATAGTAGTGAGCAGTTCTTC
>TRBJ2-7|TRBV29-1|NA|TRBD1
CSVGGQGVYEQYF
TGCAGCGTTGGGGGACAGGGAGTCTACGAGCAGTACTTC
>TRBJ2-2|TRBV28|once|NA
CASDKGDGTGELFF
TGTGCCAGCGACAAGGGAGATGGCACCGGGGAGCTGTTTTTT
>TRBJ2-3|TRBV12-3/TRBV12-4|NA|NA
CASSSHGRDTDTQYF
TGTGCCAGCAGCTCCCACGGGAGAGACACAGATACGCAGTATTTT
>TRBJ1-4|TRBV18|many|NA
CASSSDVSRGEKLFF
TGTGCCAGCTCATCGGACGTATCCAGGGGTGAAAAACTGTTTTTT